Each of the 29 T cell receptor beta chains below was sequenced from the same sample in a study of cytomegalovirus exposure and HLA in healthy donors. It was with 60 Vbeta and 13 Jbeta primers that the PCR ran. Assay: immunoSEQ multiplex PCR; the TCRdb copy retains only in-frame clones and omits some. The repertoire holds around 150,000 clones, with 70% to 85% as singletons. The material sequenced was PBMCs. The receptor source for this set is a man aged 35 to 55 in good health and CMV-seropositive.

This clone was seen only once. V is TRBV5-5 and J is TRBJ2-2, with D maybe TRBD2 (6 bases). V shed 3 bases and J shed 4 bases, with 22 bases lying between them. The germline V gene has CDR1 SGHKS and CDR2 YYEKEE (reference sequence). The CDR3 totals 18 residues. The CDR3 region is CASSYGGAVGSGTGELFF. CDR3 coding DNA: TGTGCCAGCAGCTATGGCGGGGCGGTGGGGTCGGGCACCGGGGAGCTGTTTTTT.

This clone was detected a few times. The chain joins TRBV5-1 to TRBJ2-3; a weak D match, TRBD1 (5 bases). Germline assignment: CDR1 SGHRS and CDR2 YFSETQ. The V gene lost 0 bases and the J gene lost 3 bases, with 11 bases spanning the gap. CDR3 length equals 15 residues. The CDR3 sequence: CASSLVGQGTDTQYF. The CDR3 DNA reads TGCGCCAGCAGCTTGGTCGGGCAGGGAACAGATACGCAGTATTTT.

The V gene is TRBV10-3, the J gene TRBJ2-1; unclear D gene. There are 14 residues in the CDR3. V dropped 3 bases and J dropped 2 bases, with 8 bases sitting between them. CDR1 ENHRY and CDR2 SYGVKD come from the germline V gene. The CDR3 sequence is CAISDQLTYNEQFF. For the CDR3, the DNA is TGTGCCATCAGTGATCAACTAACCTACAATGAGCAGTTCTTC.

V is TRBV18 and J is TRBJ2-7; 10 bases agree with TRBD1. CDR1 is KGHSH and CDR2 is LQKENI in the germline V gene. CDR3 length: 14 amino acids. V shed 3 bases, J shed 3 bases, and the junction held 2 bases outside the gene matches. CDR3 residues: CASSPWDRGYEQYF. CDR3 nucleotide sequence: TGTGCCAGCTCACCCTGGGACAGGGGCTACGAGCAGTACTTC.

V and J are TRBV27 and TRBJ2-5, with TRBD2 as a possible D gene (6 bases). From germline, CDR1 is MNHEY and CDR2 SMNVEV (reference sequence). The CDR3 length is 14 residues. V gave up 6 bases and J gave up 5 bases, with 16 bases separating them. CDR3 protein: CASRGVLASETQYF. The CDR3 DNA reads as TGTGCCAGCAGGGGGGTTCTAGCGTCGGAGACCCAGTACTTC.

The genes are TRBV30 and TRBJ1-2; no clear D. The CDR3 sequence is 12 residues long. The V end was cut by 0 bases, the J end by 9 bases, with 11 bases between. Germline V gives CDR1 GTSNPN, CDR2 SVGIG (reference sequence). The CDR3 DNA reads as TGTGCCTGGAGTGTGGCCGAAATAAGCTACACCTTC. Protein product: CAWSVAEISYTF.

This clone has just a few counts. The rearrangement links TRBV5-4 to TRBJ2-1; 7 bases line up with TRBD2. Unmatched junction bases numbered 11, after V lost 5 bases and J lost 6 bases. The CDR3 runs 15 residues. The germline V gene has CDR1 SGHNT and CDR2 YYREEE (reference sequence). DNA for the CDR3: TGTGCCAGCAGTCGAGGACTAGTGGGATCCAATGAGCAGTTCTTC. Translation: CASSRGLVGSNEQFF.

The chain carries TRBV7-3 and TRBJ1-2; D not certain. Trimming cost V 5 bases and J 1 base, with 8 bases left between them. CDR1 SGHTA and CDR2 FQGTGA come from the germline V gene. CDR3 length: 13 amino acids. The CDR3 DNA reads TGTGCCAGCAGCGCCAACAGTAACTATGGCTACACCTTC. Its translation is CASSANSNYGYTF. Full variable domain (remainder filled in from reference TRBV7-3 and TRBJ1-2): GAGVSQTPSNKVTEKGKYVELRCDPISGHTALYWYRQSLGQGPEFLIYFQGTGAADDSGLPNDRFFAVRPEGSVSTLKIQRTERGDSAVYLCASSANSNYGYTFGSGTRLTVV.

The chain has TRBV25-1 and TRBJ2-1; D gene unclear. The V gene's germline CDR1 is MGHDK and CDR2 SYGVNS. V lost 11 bases, J lost 7 bases, and 3 bases lay in between. The CDR3 is 8 amino acids. The CDR3 bases are TGTGCCCGGAATGAGCAGTTCTTC. This sequence encodes CARNEQFF.

This clone has more than one count but fewer than ten. This chain uses TRBV5-1 with TRBJ2-3; TRBD1 matches 8 bases. Trimming removed 3 bases from V and 1 base from J; junction bases left unmatched: 7. CDR3 size: 16 residues. Germline V gives CDR1 SGHRS, CDR2 YFSETQ. Here the CDR3 reads CASSWGRGQGTDTQYF. CDR3 in DNA: TGCGCCAGCAGCTGGGGTAGGGGACAGGGCACAGATACGCAGTATTTT.

V is TRBV7-9 and J is TRBJ1-2, with TRBD1 as a possible D gene (5 bases). This CDR3 is 14 amino acids long. Germline V CDR1 and CDR2: SEHNR, FQNEAQ (reference sequence). Trimming took off 4 bases at V and 8 bases at J, with 17 bases between the two ends. CDR3 loop: CASSSGRQLPGYTF. The CDR3 region has the DNA TGTGCCAGCAGCTCGGGCCGACAGTTGCCGGGCTACACCTTC.

This clone showed up just once. The chain couples TRBV6-6 to TRBJ1-2, with D maybe TRBD1 (6 bases). V lost 8 bases and J lost 4, with 17 bases in between. CDR1 is MNHNY, CDR2 SVGAGI, per germline (reference sequence). CDR3 size: 14 residues. DNA of the CDR3: TGTGCCAGCTCACTCGGGACAAGCGTCTATGGCTACACCTTC. This encodes CASSLGTSVYGYTF.

The chain couples TRBV19 to TRBJ2-7; perhaps TRBD1 as D (6 bases). CDR1 LNHDA and CDR2 SQIVND come from the germline V gene (reference sequence). Trimming left V 5 bases short and J 3 bases short, with 11 bases between. This CDR3 comprises 13 residues. The CDR3 sequence is CASSPDRYYEQYF. CDR3 nucleotides: TGTGCCAGTAGTCCGGACAGATACTACGAGCAGTACTTC.

V gene TRBV5-1 combines with J gene TRBJ1-1, with a tentative D call TRBD1 (5 bases). The V end was cut by 5 bases, the J end by 5 bases, with 16 bases between. Germline lookup yields CDR1 SGHRS and CDR2 YFSETQ. This CDR3 contains 14 residues. CDR3 in DNA: TGCGCCAGCAGTTCGGGACGGGGAGGGACTGAAGCTTTCTTT. This sequence encodes CASSSGRGGTEAFF. Full variable domain (missing parts from reference TRBV5-1 and TRBJ1-1): KAGVTQTPRYLIKTRGQQVTLSCSPISGHRSVSWYQQTPGQGLQFLFEYFSETQRNKGNFPGRFSGRQFSNSRSEMNVSTLELGDSALYLCASSSGRGGTEAFFGQGTRLTVV.

Regarding this clone: One junction end disagrees with the germline gene, perhaps due to a read error. The V and J genes are TRBV5-4 and TRBJ1-2; D perhaps matches TRBD1 (6 bases). The CDR3 has 13 residues. CDR1 is SGHNT, CDR2 YYREEE, per germline (reference sequence). In nucleotides, the CDR3 is TGTGCCAGCAGCTTGGCCGGGGAGGGGGACCCTCCCTTC. Translating it yields CASSLAGEGDPPF.

In this sample, this clone turned up a few times. The chain uses TRBV6-5 and TRBJ1-1; weak D call: TRBD1 (5 bases). This CDR3 is built from 12 residues. The ends were cut back, 0 bases at V and 10 bases at J, with 9 bases in the middle. Germline V gives CDR1 MNHEY, CDR2 SVGAGI. Here the CDR3 reads CASSYSQGLAFF. CDR3 bases: TGTGCCAGCAGTTACTCGCAGGGTTTAGCTTTCTTT.

The chain couples TRBV5-5 to TRBJ2-7, with TRBD2 matching 7 bases. This CDR3 has 14 amino acids. Germline loops: CDR1 SGHKS, CDR2 YYEKEE (reference sequence). V was pared by 4 bases and J by 3 bases, with 7 bases of the junction left unmatched. CDR3 region: CASSPGTNNYEQYF. The CDR3 DNA follows: TGTGCCAGCAGCCCCGGGACTAACAACTACGAGCAGTACTTC.

The gene calls are TRBV29-1 and TRBJ2-3; 13 bases are shared with TRBD2. The CDR3 sequence is 18 residues long. The V and J ends lost 5 bases and 0 bases, in that order; junction bases with no gene match: 11. CDR1 is SQVTM and CDR2 is ANQGSEA in the germline V gene. This chain's CDR3 is CSVRLAGGKISSTDTQYF. In DNA, the CDR3 is TGCAGCGTTAGACTAGCGGGGGGAAAAATTTCTAGCACAGATACGCAGTATTTT.

This sequence joins TRBV19 and TRBJ2-5; tentative D call: TRBD2 (5 bases). CDR1 and CDR2 (germline): LNHDA, SQIVND (reference sequence). The V end was cut by 8 bases, the J end by 2 bases, with 18 bases between. CDR3 size: 15 residues. CDR3 residues: CASLQTSRGQETQYF. Here the CDR3 DNA reads TGTGCCAGTCTCCAGACAAGCCGAGGGCAAGAGACCCAGTACTTC.

V is TRBV7-9 and J is TRBJ2-7, with 11 bases matching TRBD2. V dropped 5 bases and J dropped 7; count of bases not matched to a gene: 7. This CDR3 contains 14 residues. The germline CDR1 and CDR2 sequences are SEHNR and FQNEAQ (reference sequence). CDR3 sequence: CASSVLAGGGEQYF. DNA of the CDR3: TGTGCCAGCAGCGTGCTAGCGGGAGGTGGGGAGCAGTACTTC. Complete variable domain (other parts from reference TRBV7-9 and TRBJ2-7): DTGVSQNPRHKITKRGQNVTFRCDPISEHNRLYWYRQTLGQGPEFLTYFQNEAQLEKSRLLSDRFSAERPKGSFSTLEIQRTEQGDSAMYLCASSVLAGGGEQYFGPGTRLTVT.

The J gene is TRBJ1-5, the V gene TRBV19, with no clear D. The CDR3 length is 15 residues. V was pared by 7 bases and J by 2 bases, with 15 bases between. Germline lookup yields CDR1 LNHDA and CDR2 SQIVND (reference sequence). The CDR3 region is CASNFEYIRNQPQHF. CDR3 DNA: TGTGCCAGTAATTTTGAGTATATCCGCAATCAGCCCCAGCATTTT.

In this sample, this clone turned up once. The chain uses TRBV6-5 and TRBJ1-2, with a weak D call TRBD1 (5 bases). The V end was cut by 6 bases, the J end by 7 bases, with 12 bases between. This CDR3 has 12 residues. In germline, CDR1 is MNHEY, CDR2 SVGAGI. CDR3 DNA sequence: TGTGCCAGCAGAGACTCAGGGCTTGGCTACACCTTC. Translation: CASRDSGLGYTF.

V gene TRBV2 combines with J gene TRBJ2-1, with TRBD2 matching 8 bases. Unmatched junction bases numbered 13, after V lost 8 bases and J lost 10 bases. From germline, CDR1 is SNHLY and CDR2 FYNNEI. This CDR3 spans 14 amino acids. CDR3 nucleotide sequence: TGTGCCAGCCTGTTTGCGGGGGGATTTGGGGAGCAGTTCTTC. Translation: CASLFAGGFGEQFF.

The rearrangement links TRBV27 to TRBJ2-7, with TRBD1 matching 9 bases. Germline V gene sequence: CDR1 MNHEY, CDR2 SMNVEV (reference sequence). The CDR3 consists of 13 residues. The junction had 5 bases not matched to a gene; V was cut back by 5 bases and J by 6 bases. CDR3 loop: CASSTGTGSEQYF. Here the CDR3 DNA reads TGTGCCAGCAGTACAGGGACAGGGAGCGAGCAGTACTTC.

The rearrangement links TRBV7-8 to TRBJ2-7, with 11 bases fitting TRBD2. The CDR3 runs to 13 residues. Looked up from germline, CDR1 is SGHVS and CDR2 is FQNEAQ. Germline trimming cut 5 bases from V and 6 bases from J; bases unmatched to any gene: 3. CDR3 residues: CASSVGTSGEQYF. CDR3 bases: TGTGCCAGCAGCGTCGGGACTAGCGGCGAGCAGTACTTC.

This chain joins TRBV23-1 and TRBJ1-3; D uncertain. TRBV23-1 is noted as an ORF with a role that remains uncertain. The CDR3 length is 15 residues. Trimming took off 0 bases at V and 6 bases at J, with 12 bases between the two ends. CDR3 sequence reads: CASSQSPEVENTIYF. For the CDR3, the DNA is TGCGCCAGCAGTCAATCGCCCGAGGTGGAAAACACCATATATTTT.

This clone is a singleton in its sample. The chain combines TRBV7-8 with TRBJ1-4; the D gene is possibly TRBD1 (6 bases). The V gene's germline CDR1 is SGHVS and CDR2 FQNEAQ. Trimming stripped 4 bases from V and 0 bases from J, with 15 bases between. There are 17 residues in the CDR3. DNA for the CDR3: TGTGCCAGCAGCTCGCGAACCTACAGGGCAACTAATGAAAAACTGTTTTTT. Translating gives CASSSRTYRATNEKLFF.

The CDR3 here is CASSSGTFTDTQYF. The CDR3, as DNA: TGTGCCAGCAGCTCTGGGACATTCACAGATACGCAGTATTTT. The gene calls are TRBV7-3 and TRBJ2-3; a possible D gene is TRBD1 (6 bases). The CDR3 totals 14 residues. Trimming took off 4 bases at V and 2 bases at J, with 10 bases between the two ends. Germline lookup yields CDR1 SGHTA and CDR2 FQGTGA.

The chain recombines TRBV18 with TRBJ1-1, with D unresolved. Germline values: CDR1 KGHSH, CDR2 LQKENI. The V end was cut by 4 bases, the J end by 4 bases, with 7 bases between. CDR3 length: 12 amino acids. This chain's CDR3 is CASSLLITEAFF. Written as DNA, the CDR3 is TGTGCCAGCTCACTCCTAATCACTGAAGCTTTCTTT.